This T cell receptor beta chain was captured in a study of CD8+ T cells in alopecia areata. Study-level points and caveats: Lesional scalp, especially alopecia totalis/universalis, showed higher clonality than normal scalp.

Treatment reported: oral pan-JAK inhibitor, 5-10 mg twice daily. This clone was found once. Its antigen remains unidentified. It was cDNA, reverse transcribed from extracted RNA, that served as the sequencing template. The protocol was immunoSEQ multiplex PCR, while the TCRdb copy is restricted to in-frame clones and leaves out a portion. Found here are 200,000 to 250,000 clones, about three fifths of them singletons; the top ten hold around 4.3%. Germline V gene lookup returns CDR1 SNHLY and CDR2 FYNNEI. This CDR3 spans 11 amino acids. V lost 4 bases to trimming and J lost 7 bases, with 7 bases between them.

This clonotype was sampled from a human donor with alopecia areata. The chain recombines TRBV2 with TRBJ1-2; D unresolved. The sample here was CD4+ T cells sorted from blood, taken at week 4, from a patient treated with tofacitinib. This chain's CDR3 is CASSGGFGYTF. The CDR3 bases are TGTGCCAGCAGTGGAGGATTTGGCTACACCTTC.